The 18 T cell receptor beta chains in this list originate from one sample, sequenced in a study of regulatory T cells in long-lasting Graves disease. Time point given: newly diagnosed GD, antithyroid drugs for less than 3 months. Scientists built the TCR library using RNA that was extracted from PBMCs. CDR3 regions were amplified by Arm-PCR using iRepertoire HTBI primers to build TCR beta libraries. Each CDR3 protein is one row after TCRdb ran MiXCR on the multiplex PCR reads. The table includes about 430,000 distinct CDR3 sequences, over 12% detected once. Separately, the same data were catalogued under a study of T cells in Graves' hyperthyroidism and ophthalmopathy.

Sequences were derived from peripheral blood mononuclear cells (PBMCs), sampled at new diagnosis, from a patient treated with antithyroid drugs. The receptors derive from a woman in her 40s with Graves disease.

This clonotype was seen a handful of times. The chain employs TRBV20-1 and TRBJ1-2; TRBD1 might be the D (5 bases). Germline V gene lookup returns CDR1 DFQATT and CDR2 SNEGSKA (reference sequence). This CDR3 region has 15 residues. The V gene lost 0 bases and the J gene lost 8 bases, with 19 bases spanning the gap. CDR3 sequence (DNA): TGCAGTGCTAGAGATCCTTTGGGGCCGGCGAAGGGCTACACCTTC. Protein sequence: CSARDPLGPAKGYTF.

This clonotype was observed many times. The V call is TRBV12-3 or TRBV12-4, the J call TRBJ2-3, with D unclear. The CDR3 extends over 16 amino acids. V was clipped by 1 base and J by 0 bases, with 11 bases between them. The CDR3 DNA sequence: TGTGCCAGCAGTTTAGTAACCCCCCCTAGCACAGATACGCAGTATTTT. The encoded protein is CASSLVTPPSTDTQYF.

V and J are TRBV12-3 or TRBV12-4 and TRBJ2-5, with 7 bases aligning to TRBD2. CDR3 length: 15 residues. The trim removed 5 bases at V and 2 bases at J, leaving 8 bases unmatched. CDR3: CASSNTGRTQETQYF. CDR3 bases: TGTGCCAGCAGTAACACCGGGAGGACGCAAGAGACCCAGTACTTC.

Of note for this clonotype: With a much larger clone just one base away, this may be a read error. The V gene is TRBV7-2, the J gene TRBJ2-5; weak D call: TRBD2 (6 bases). The CDR3 extends over 13 amino acids. Germline V gene lookup returns CDR1 SGHTA and CDR2 FQGNSA. The CDR3 nucleotides read TGTGCCAACAGCTTAGCGGCCGGAGAGACCCAGTACTTC. It encodes CANSLAAGETQYF.

This clonotype was seen only a few times. The chain is built from TRBV6-1 and TRBJ1-5; D is unclear. Trimming shortened V by 5 bases and J by 7 bases, and 9 bases separated the two germline ends. Germline V gene sequence: CDR1 MNHNS, CDR2 SASEGT. The CDR3 contains 12 residues. CDR3 in DNA: TGTGCCAGCAGTAACATGGGCCAGCCCCAGCATTTT. Translation: CASSNMGQPQHF.

This clonotype was counted between two and nine times. The rearrangement links TRBV11-1 to TRBJ2-6, with no clear D. From germline, CDR1 is SGHAT and CDR2 FQDESV (reference sequence). V shed 5 bases and J shed 2 bases, with 22 bases lying between them. This CDR3 has 19 residues. The CDR3 DNA sequence: TGTGCCAGCAGCCCTTGGACCGAAACCTTAAAAGCTGGGGCCAACGTCCTGACTTTC. Translation gives CASSPWTETLKAGANVLTF.

The rearrangement links TRBV19 to TRBJ2-3, with 9 bases identical to TRBD1. The trim removed 6 bases at V and 7 bases at J, leaving 8 bases unmatched. CDR1 is LNHDA, CDR2 SQIVND, per germline (reference sequence). The CDR3 totals 14 residues. The CDR3 region has the DNA TGTGCCAGTAGCCTGACAGGGGGAAAGAATACGCAGTATTTT. Its translation: CASSLTGGKNTQYF.

The chain employs TRBV20-1 and TRBJ2-4; D is ambiguous. The CDR3 is made up of 13 amino acids. From germline, CDR1 is DFQATT and CDR2 SNEGSKA (reference sequence). The V and J ends lost 0 bases and 1 base respectively, with 4 bases between them. This CDR3 is CSARDLAKNIQYF. Here the CDR3 DNA reads TGCAGTGCTAGAGATCTCGCCAAAAACATTCAGTACTTC.

This sequence joins TRBV12-3 or TRBV12-4 and TRBJ1-3; D is ambiguous. Trimming left V 4 bases short and J 4 bases short, with 11 bases between. The CDR3 consists of 14 residues. The CDR3 protein is CASSSLVSGNTIYF. In nucleotides, the CDR3 is TGTGCCAGCAGTTCCCTGGTCTCAGGAAACACCATATATTTT.

This rearrangement joins TRBV29-1 to TRBJ1-2; no firm D call. The CDR3 has 13 residues. The V end was cut by 7 bases, the J end by 6 bases, with 18 bases between. Per germline, CDR1 SQVTM and CDR2 ANQGSEA. Here the CDR3 DNA reads TGCAGCGACCTCCCAGGACCTGGGGATGGCTACACCTTC. It codes for CSDLPGPGDGYTF.

This clonotype was recorded many times. This chain uses TRBV11-2 with TRBJ2-3; either TRBD1 or TRBD2 may fit D (5 bases each). V dropped 3 bases and J dropped 2 bases, with 9 bases sitting between them. CDR1 SGHAT and CDR2 FQNNGV come from the germline V gene. This CDR3 region has 14 residues. Written as DNA, the CDR3 is TGTGCCAGCAGCTTGGGACCGACCACAGATACGCAGTATTTT. Translated: CASSLGPTTDTQYF. The full variable domain, completed using reference TRBV11-2 and TRBJ2-3, is EAGVAQSPRYKIIEKRQSVAFWCNPISGHATLYWYQQILGQGPKLLIQFQNNGVVDDSQLPKDRFSAERLKGVDSTLKIQPAKLEDSAVYLCASSLGPTTDTQYFGPGTRLTVL.

This clonotype was picked up many times. CDR3 coding DNA: TGTGCCAGCATCGAACTAGCGGGAGGGGGGGATGAGCAGTTCTTC. Translation: CASIELAGGGDEQFF. The rearrangement links TRBV2 to TRBJ2-1; TRBD2 matches 13 bases. The CDR3 has 15 residues. Looked up from germline, CDR1 is SNHLY and CDR2 is FYNNEI. Unmatched junction bases numbered 8, after V lost 7 bases and J lost 8 bases.

Only a few counts were recorded for this clonotype. V usage is TRBV19 and J usage is TRBJ2-7; perhaps TRBD2 as D (6 bases). CDR1 and CDR2 from the germline V gene are LNHDA and SQIVND (reference sequence). There are 13 residues in the CDR3. V gave up 5 bases and J gave up 2 bases, with 10 bases separating them. The CDR3 sequence is CASSLGLPYEQYF. The CDR3 region has the DNA TGTGCCAGTAGTCTTGGACTACCCTACGAGCAGTACTTC.

This clonotype was observed a handful of times. This chain links TRBV4-3 with TRBJ2-7; D uncertain. This CDR3 comprises 14 residues. In germline, CDR1 is LGHNA, CDR2 YSLEER. The V and J ends lost 0 bases and 3 bases respectively, with 9 bases between them. CDR3 region: CASSQESGLYEQYF. In DNA form, the CDR3 reads TGCGCCAGCAGCCAAGAGAGTGGGCTCTACGAGCAGTACTTC.

The table lists this clonotype with a few counts. V and J are TRBV11-3 and TRBJ2-1, with 8 bases that match TRBD1. The last part of the DNA fits TRBJ2-5 better; the J call may be wrong. Germline V lookup: CDR1 SGHNT, CDR2 YENEEA. The CDR3 is 13 residues long. In DNA form, the CDR3 reads TGTGCCAGCCGCCCAGGGGGCGCAGAGACCCAGTACTTC. Protein: CASRPGGAETQYF.

For this clonotype: This may be a read error: a much more frequent sequence differs by one nucleotide. The J gene is TRBJ2-1, the V gene TRBV30, with 7 bases identical to TRBD1. This CDR3 is 14 amino acids long. The germline CDR1 and CDR2 sequences are GTSNPN and SVGIG (reference sequence). Trimming took 2 bases from V and 10 from J; bases not matched to a gene: 11. In DNA, the CDR3 is TGTGCCTGGAGTAATCGGGACAGTCCTAACGAGCAGTTCTTC. Protein sequence: CAWSNRDSPNEQFF.

This rearrangement joins TRBV6-1 to TRBJ1-1; D ambiguous. This CDR3 has 13 residues. Germline CDR1 is MNHNS and CDR2 is SASEGT. The V end lost 6 bases, the J end lost 0 bases, and 8 bases lay between the germline ends. The CDR3 sequence is CASRPILNTEAFF. The CDR3 bases are TGTGCCAGCAGACCAATACTGAACACTGAAGCTTTCTTT.

This clonotype came up many times. The V gene is TRBV7-2, the J gene TRBJ2-1; TRBD2 matches at 14 bases. This CDR3 spans 15 amino acids. V shed 3 bases and J 9 bases; nucleotides not matched to a gene: 4. Germline lookup yields CDR1 SGHTA and CDR2 FQGNSA. In DNA form, the CDR3 reads TGTGCCAGCAGCTTCGGGACTAGCGGGAGTGGTGAGCAGTTCTTC. Translating gives CASSFGTSGSGEQFF.